The 5 T cell receptor beta chains below were found in one sample sequenced in a study of CD8 T cells in ankylosing spondylitis. Each CDR3 protein is one row after TCRdb ran MiXCR on the 5' RACE reads. Seen here are some 130,000 distinct CDR3 sequences, about 7% observed once, and the top ten hold under 15%. The sample consisted of blood, either unsorted or a sorted T cell fraction (not recorded which). Every receptor here comes from a female donor with ankylosing spondylitis or in good health (not recorded which).

This clonotype was observed many times. The rearrangement links TRBV20-1 to TRBJ1-5; D possibly corresponds to TRBD1 (6 bases). Germline assignment: CDR1 DFQATT and CDR2 SNEGSKA (reference sequence). Trimming shortened V by 5 bases and J by 10 bases, and 18 bases separated the two germline ends. The CDR3 covers 13 residues. CDR3 in amino acids: CSASTRPGAPQHF. In DNA, the CDR3 is TGCAGTGCTTCTACCCGACCGGGGGCCCCCCAGCATTTT.

This clonotype has at least ten counts. The rearrangement links TRBV6-2 or TRBV6-3 to TRBJ1-6; TRBD1 agrees at 8 bases. CDR1 MNHEY and CDR2 SVGEGT come from the germline V gene. CDR3 size: 19 residues. With V trimmed by 5 bases and J by 7 bases, 19 bases remained unmatched. CDR3 in DNA: TGTGCCAGCAGTACCCAGGGACAGGCCAATCGGTCGCCCAATTCACCCCTCCACTTT. It codes for CASSTQGQANRSPNSPLHF.

This clonotype was detected many times. J is TRBJ2-5 and V is TRBV24-1; 9 positions match TRBD1. V trimming: 4 bases; J trimming: 2 bases; junction bases outside the gene matches: 4. Germline CDR1 is KGHDR and CDR2 is SFDVKD. The CDR3 has 15 residues. DNA for the CDR3: TGTGCCACCAGTGACCTCGACAGGGGGCAAGAGACCCAGTACTTC. The encoded protein is CATSDLDRGQETQYF.

As to this clonotype: The junction differs from germline at one of its ends, possibly a read error. The chain combines TRBV5-6 with TRBJ1-1, with D possibly TRBD1 on 6 matching bases. The germline V gene has CDR1 SGHDT and CDR2 YYEEEE. The CDR3 totals 14 residues. The CDR3 reads CASSWGSGDTETFF. The CDR3 bases are TGTGCAAGCAGCTGGGGGAGTGGGGACACTGAAACTTTCTTT.

Regarding this clonotype: A much larger clone differs by one base, so this may be a read error. The chain employs TRBV5-1 and TRBJ2-1, with 10 bases that match TRBD1. With 4 bases clipped from V and 6 bases from J, the junction kept 7 bases outside the gene matches. The germline CDR1 and CDR2 sequences are SGHRS and YFSETQ. This CDR3 is built from 15 residues. The CDR3 sequence is CASSIRDRGFNEQFF. CDR3 nucleotides: TGCGCCAGCAGCATCCGGGACAGGGGCTTCAATGAGCAGTTCTTC. The full variable domain, completed using reference TRBV5-1 and TRBJ2-1, is KAGVTQTPRYLIKTRGQQVTLSCSPISGHRSVSWYQQTPGQGLQFLFEYFSETQRNKGNFPGRFSGRQFSNSRSEMNVSTLELGDSALYLCASSIRDRGFNEQFFGPGTRLTVL.